Below, one TCR beta chain is given with its context. The data were obtained in a study of blood T cell repertoires in COVID-19. Study context: Acute and convalescent COVID-19 specimens originated in the United States, Italy and Spain. In each case, the material was cDNA or gDNA derived from T cells, B-cell-depleted T cells, or PBMCs.

Authors' analysis steps: How many nucleated cells were present was estimated from reference gene primer amplification. Produced via immunoSEQ multiplex PCR; TCRdb's table is partial and in-frame only. That table furnishes V, J and clone size, whereas the DNA furnished D and trimming. The table lists about 310,000 clones, roughly 84% of them singletons. The germline CDR1 and CDR2 sequences are SQVTM and ANQGSEA. CDR3 length equals 14 residues. V was cut by 7 bases and J by 5 bases, with 20 bases left in between. The clonotype comes from a man aged 50-60 years with active or convalescent COVID-19. Sequenced material: peripheral blood. The V call is TRBV29-1, the J call TRBJ2-5, with a tentative D call TRBD2 (5 bases). This CDR3 reads CSARSQGSSETQYF. The CDR3 coding sequence is TGCAGCGCCAGGTCCCAAGGGAGTAGCGAGACCCAGTACTTC.